Below, 16 T cell receptor beta chains from the same sample are listed, as sequenced in a study of shared clonotypes between healthy human individuals. Profiled with immunoSEQ multiplex PCR; TCRdb holds only in-frame clones, not every one. The repertoire holds 1.5 million to 1.9 million clones, with 95% to 99% as singletons. The sequenced sample was naive CD4+ T cells sorted from blood. Subset specified: CD45RA+ positively selected. The receptors come from a man younger than 40 in good health.

The rearrangement uses TRBV19 and TRBJ1-2; TRBD1 might be the D (5 bases). Germline CDR1 is LNHDA and CDR2 is SQIVND (reference sequence). The V and J ends lost 3 bases and 1 base respectively, with 15 bases between them. The CDR3 has 16 residues. Here the CDR3 reads CASSMKDKIYNYGYTF. The CDR3, as DNA: TGTGCCAGTAGTATGAAGGACAAAATCTATAACTATGGCTACACCTTC. The full variable domain, with the rest looked up from reference TRBV19 and TRBJ1-2, is DGGITQSPKYLFRKEGQNVTLSCEQNLNHDAMYWYRQDPGQGLRLIYYSQIVNDFQKGDIAEGYSVSREKKESFPLTVTSAQKNPTAFYLCASSMKDKIYNYGYTFGSGTRLTVV.

Remarks on this clone: A junction boundary mismatches the germline segment, possibly from a read error. The chain couples TRBV7-7 to TRBJ2-1, with 10 bases aligning to TRBD2. The CDR3 covers 13 residues. Germline V CDR1 and CDR2: SSHAT, FNYEAQ (reference sequence). DNA for the CDR3: TGTGCTAGCAGCAGCGGGAGGGCGTACGAGCAGTTCTTC. Its protein is CASSSGRAYEQFF.

The chain joins TRBV11-2 to TRBJ1-4; 7 nucleotides line up with TRBD1. Germline trimming cut 1 base from V and 5 bases from J; bases unmatched to any gene: 4. CDR3 length equals 15 residues. The germline CDR1 and CDR2 sequences are SGHAT and FQNNGV. CDR3 nucleotides: TGTGCCAGCAGCTTAGGGAACAGGGGAAATGAAAAACTGTTTTTT. Amino acid sequence: CASSLGNRGNEKLFF.

The chain uses TRBV6-1 and TRBJ1-2; TRBD1 might be the D (5 bases). Germline CDR1 MNHNS, CDR2 SASEGT. The V end lost 2 bases, the J end lost 8 bases, and 21 bases lay between the germline ends. This CDR3 is built from 16 residues. CDR3 nucleotides: TGTGCCAGCAGTGAACTCCCTGGGACCCTCCGGAAAGGCTACACCTTC. Amino acids: CASSELPGTLRKGYTF.

This sequence joins TRBV15 and TRBJ1-2, with 7 positions matching TRBD1. The germline gives CDR1 LNHNV, CDR2 YYDKDF (reference sequence). The CDR3 is made up of 13 amino acids. Trimming removed 1 base from V and 6 bases from J; junction bases left unmatched: 2. This chain's CDR3 is CATSRGQGDGYTF. CDR3 bases: TGTGCCACCAGCAGAGGACAGGGCGATGGCTACACCTTC.

V gene TRBV7-9 combines with J gene TRBJ2-3; D gene uncertain. The CDR3 sequence is 16 residues long. The germline V and J ends were trimmed by 1 base and 4 bases, with 15 bases remaining between them. CDR1 SEHNR and CDR2 FQNEAQ come from the germline V gene (reference sequence). The CDR3 sequence: CASSLELALYSDTQYF. The CDR3 region has the DNA TGTGCCAGCAGCTTAGAATTGGCTCTCTACTCAGATACGCAGTATTTT.

The chain uses TRBV13 and TRBJ2-7; D perhaps matches TRBD2 (6 bases). Germline-derived CDR1 and CDR2 are PRHDT and FYEKMQ (reference sequence). This CDR3 is 14 amino acids long. V dropped 5 bases and J dropped 1 base, with 12 bases sitting between them. CDR3 coding DNA: TGTGCCAGCAGCCACACCCGGGGGTCCTACGAGCAGTACTTC. This gives the protein CASSHTRGSYEQYF.

In nucleotides, the CDR3 is TGTGCCAGCAGCTTGTTCCGGGGATACACTAACGCTGGCTACACCTTC. Its translation is CASSLFRGYTNAGYTF. The chain is built from TRBV7-2 and TRBJ1-2; D is ambiguous. The germline V and J ends were trimmed by 3 bases and 7 bases, with 21 bases remaining between them. Germline loops: CDR1 SGHTA, CDR2 FQGNSA. This CDR3 contains 16 residues.

This chain connects TRBV29-1 to TRBJ1-1; D unresolved. CDR1 and CDR2 from the germline V gene are SQVTM and ANQGSEA. The CDR3 has 14 amino acids. With 3 bases removed from V and 3 bases from J, the gap between germline ends came to 14 bases. CDR3 DNA: TGCAGCGTTGAGAAGGCAGGCTCCGACACTGAAGCTTTCTTT. Translating gives CSVEKAGSDTEAFF.

The J gene is TRBJ2-1, the V gene TRBV9; 8 bases map to TRBD2. Germline CDR1 SGDLS, CDR2 YYNGEE. V lost 3 bases and J lost 9; bases outside the gene matches: 8. The CDR3 runs to 14 residues. In DNA form, the CDR3 reads TGTGCCAGCAGCGGAGGCGGGGGGCCAAGTGAGCAGTTCTTC. Translated: CASSGGGGPSEQFF. The entire variable domain, with the rest obtained from reference TRBV9 and TRBJ2-1, is as follows: DSGVTQTPKHLITATGQRVTLRCSPRSGDLSVYWYQQSLDQGLQFLIQYYNGEERAKGNILERFSAQQFPDLHSELNLSSLELGDSALYFCASSGGGGPSEQFFGPGTRLTVL.

The chain links TRBV5-1 to TRBJ2-1; D uncertain. The CDR3 extends over 14 amino acids. The V end was cut by 4 bases, the J end by 9 bases, with 17 bases between. Germline assignment: CDR1 SGHRS and CDR2 YFSETQ. CDR3 amino acids: CASSADPVKGEQFF. CDR3 sequence (DNA): TGCGCCAGCAGCGCCGACCCGGTCAAGGGTGAGCAGTTCTTC.

This sequence joins TRBV30 and TRBJ2-2; D remains unclear. Trimming stripped 1 base from V and 2 bases from J, with 8 bases between. This CDR3 region has 14 residues. Germline loops: CDR1 GTSNPN, CDR2 SVGIG (reference sequence). CDR3: CAWSALRNTGELFF. Here the CDR3 DNA reads TGTGCCTGGAGTGCCCTACGTAACACCGGGGAGCTGTTTTTT.

The J gene is TRBJ1-1, the V gene TRBV30; D is undetermined. V gave up 4 bases and J gave up 0 bases, with 15 bases separating them. Germline CDR1 reads GTSNPN; CDR2 reads SVGIG (reference sequence). The CDR3 length is 15 residues. Written as DNA, the CDR3 is TGTGCCTGGATATTTATGGGCTGGGTGAACACTGAAGCTTTCTTT. Protein: CAWIFMGWVNTEAFF.

The chain employs TRBV10-1 and TRBJ2-2; 11 nucleotides match TRBD2. This CDR3 region has 15 residues. V shed 5 bases and J 4 bases; nucleotides not matched to a gene: 3. Germline assignment: CDR1 WNHNN and CDR2 SYGVQD (reference sequence). For the CDR3, the DNA is TGCGCCAGCAGTTTAGGACTAGCGGGCACCGGGGAGCTGTTTTTT. It yields the protein CASSLGLAGTGELFF.

The chain uses TRBV5-4 and TRBJ2-1; tentatively, D is TRBD1 or TRBD2 (5 bases each). Trimming removed 2 bases at V and 5 bases at J, with 14 bases between. Germline V gives CDR1 SGHNT, CDR2 YYREEE (reference sequence). The CDR3 has 15 amino acids. CDR3 residues: CASSFGGAENNEQFF. Here the CDR3 DNA reads TGTGCCAGCAGCTTTGGGGGAGCGGAAAACAATGAGCAGTTCTTC.

The chain joins TRBV7-9 to TRBJ2-1; D gene uncertain. Trimming removed 2 bases from V and 0 bases from J, with 14 bases in between. CDR3 length equals 17 residues. The germline CDR1 and CDR2 sequences are SEHNR and FQNEAQ (reference sequence). The CDR3 here is CASSLRPGRSSYNEQFF. In DNA, the CDR3 is TGTGCCAGCAGCTTAAGACCTGGGCGGAGCTCCTACAATGAGCAGTTCTTC.